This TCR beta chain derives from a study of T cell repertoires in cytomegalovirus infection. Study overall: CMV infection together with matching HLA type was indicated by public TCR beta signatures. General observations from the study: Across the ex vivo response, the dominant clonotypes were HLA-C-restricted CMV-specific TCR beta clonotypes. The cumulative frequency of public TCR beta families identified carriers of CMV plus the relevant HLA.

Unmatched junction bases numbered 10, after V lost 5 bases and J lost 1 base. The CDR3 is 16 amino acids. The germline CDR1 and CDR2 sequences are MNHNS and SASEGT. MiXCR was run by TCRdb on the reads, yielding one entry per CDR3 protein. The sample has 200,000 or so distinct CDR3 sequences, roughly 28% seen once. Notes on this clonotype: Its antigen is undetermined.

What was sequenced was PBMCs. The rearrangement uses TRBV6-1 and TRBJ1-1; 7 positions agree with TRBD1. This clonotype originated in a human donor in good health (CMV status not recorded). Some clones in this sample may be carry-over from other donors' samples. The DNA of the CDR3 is TGTGCCAGCAGTTTTAGAACAGGGGCGCAGAACACTGAAGCTTTCTTT. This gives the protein CASSFRTGAQNTEAFF.